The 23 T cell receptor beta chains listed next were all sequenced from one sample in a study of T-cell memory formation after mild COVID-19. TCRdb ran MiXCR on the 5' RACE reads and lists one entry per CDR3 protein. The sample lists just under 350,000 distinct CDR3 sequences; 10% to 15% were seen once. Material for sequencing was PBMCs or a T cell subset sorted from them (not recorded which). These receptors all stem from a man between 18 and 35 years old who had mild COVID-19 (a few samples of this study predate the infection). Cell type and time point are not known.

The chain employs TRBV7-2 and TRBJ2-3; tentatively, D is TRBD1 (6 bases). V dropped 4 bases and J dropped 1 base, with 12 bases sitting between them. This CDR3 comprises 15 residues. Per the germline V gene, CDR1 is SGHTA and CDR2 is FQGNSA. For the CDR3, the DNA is TGTGCCAGCAGCTCCCAGGGGTGGGGCACAGATACGCAGTATTTT. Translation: CASSSQGWGTDTQYF. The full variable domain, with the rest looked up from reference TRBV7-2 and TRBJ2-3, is GAGVSQSPSNKVTEKGKDVELRCDPISGHTALYWYRQSLGQGLEFLIYFQGNSAPDKSGLPSDRFSAERTGGSVSTLTIQRTQQEDSAVYLCASSSQGWGTDTQYFGPGTRLTVL.

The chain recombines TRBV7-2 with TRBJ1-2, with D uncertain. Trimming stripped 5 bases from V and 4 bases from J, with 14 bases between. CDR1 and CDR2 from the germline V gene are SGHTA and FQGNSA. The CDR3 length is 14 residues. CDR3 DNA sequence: TGTGCCAGCAGCCCCAGGCAAACCCTCTATGGCTACACCTTC. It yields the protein CASSPRQTLYGYTF.

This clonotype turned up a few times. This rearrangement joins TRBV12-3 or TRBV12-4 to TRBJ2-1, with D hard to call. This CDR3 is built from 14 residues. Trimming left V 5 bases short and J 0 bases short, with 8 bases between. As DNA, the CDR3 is TGTGCCAGCAGTCCCTGGGGCTCCTACAATGAGCAGTTCTTC. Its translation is CASSPWGSYNEQFF.

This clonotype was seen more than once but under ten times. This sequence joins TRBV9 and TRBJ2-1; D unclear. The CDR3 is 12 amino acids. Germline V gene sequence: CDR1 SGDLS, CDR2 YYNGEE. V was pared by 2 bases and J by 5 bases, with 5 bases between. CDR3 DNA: TGTGCCAGCAGCGTGGGTGACAATGAGCAGTTCTTC. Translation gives CASSVGDNEQFF.

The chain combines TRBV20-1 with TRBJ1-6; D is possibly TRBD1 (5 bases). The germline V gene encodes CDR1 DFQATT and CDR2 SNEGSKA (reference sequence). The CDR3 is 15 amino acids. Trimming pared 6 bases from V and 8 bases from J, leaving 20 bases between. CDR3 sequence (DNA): TGCAGTGCGGGCCGGATCAGGGATGGGGATTCACCCCTCCACTTT. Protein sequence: CSAGRIRDGDSPLHF.

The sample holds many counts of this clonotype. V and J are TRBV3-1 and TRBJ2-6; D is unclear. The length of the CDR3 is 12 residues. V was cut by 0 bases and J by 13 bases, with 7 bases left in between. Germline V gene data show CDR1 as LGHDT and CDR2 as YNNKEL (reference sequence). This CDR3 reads CASSQDLGVLTF. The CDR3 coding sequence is TGTGCCAGCAGCCAAGATCTAGGGGTCCTGACTTTC.

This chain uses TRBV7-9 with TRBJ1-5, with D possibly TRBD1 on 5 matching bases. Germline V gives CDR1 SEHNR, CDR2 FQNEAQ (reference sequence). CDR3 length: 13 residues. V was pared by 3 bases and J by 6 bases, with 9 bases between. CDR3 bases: TGTGCCAGCAGCTTTGGGAGGGGTCAGCCCCAGCATTTT. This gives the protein CASSFGRGQPQHF.

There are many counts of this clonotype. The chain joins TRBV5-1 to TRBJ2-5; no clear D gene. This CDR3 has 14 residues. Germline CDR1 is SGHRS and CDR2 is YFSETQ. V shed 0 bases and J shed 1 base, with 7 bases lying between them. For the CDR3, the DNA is TGCGCCAGCAGCTTGGCGGCAGGCCAAGAGACCCAGTACTTC. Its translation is CASSLAAGQETQYF.

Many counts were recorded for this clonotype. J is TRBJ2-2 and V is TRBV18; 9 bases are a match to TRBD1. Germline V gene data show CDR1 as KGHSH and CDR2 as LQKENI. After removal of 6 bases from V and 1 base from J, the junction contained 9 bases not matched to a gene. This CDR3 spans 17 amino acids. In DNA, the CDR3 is TGTGCCAGCTCGCCATCACAGGGGGCGATGAACACCGGGGAGCTGTTTTTT. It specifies CASSPSQGAMNTGELFF.

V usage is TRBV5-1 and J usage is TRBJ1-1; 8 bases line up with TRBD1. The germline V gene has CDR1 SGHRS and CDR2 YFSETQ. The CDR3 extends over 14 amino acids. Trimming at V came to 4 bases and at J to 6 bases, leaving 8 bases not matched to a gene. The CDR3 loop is CASSTGQVGAEAFF. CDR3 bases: TGCGCCAGCAGCACGGGACAGGTGGGGGCTGAAGCTTTCTTT.

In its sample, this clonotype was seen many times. CDR3: CSVEVMGEGETQYF. CDR3 bases: TGCAGCGTTGAAGTCATGGGGGAGGGAGAGACCCAGTACTTC. The rearrangement uses TRBV29-1 and TRBJ2-5; 7 positions agree with TRBD2. This CDR3 is 14 amino acids long. Germline V lookup: CDR1 SQVTM, CDR2 ANQGSEA. V lost 1 base to trimming and J lost 4 bases; unmatched junction nucleotides: 6.

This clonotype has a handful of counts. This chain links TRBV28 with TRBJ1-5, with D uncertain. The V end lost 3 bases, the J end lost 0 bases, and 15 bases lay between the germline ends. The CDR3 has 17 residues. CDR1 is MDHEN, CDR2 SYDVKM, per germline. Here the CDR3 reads CASSLWGSTYSNQPQHF. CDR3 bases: TGTGCCAGCAGTTTGTGGGGATCGACCTATAGCAATCAGCCCCAGCATTTT. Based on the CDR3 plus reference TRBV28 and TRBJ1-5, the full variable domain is DVKVTQSSRYLVKRTGEKVFLECVQDMDHENMFWYRQDPGLGLRLIYFSYDVKMKEKGDIPEGYSVSREKKERFSLILESASTNQTSMYLCASSLWGSTYSNQPQHFGDGTRLSIL.

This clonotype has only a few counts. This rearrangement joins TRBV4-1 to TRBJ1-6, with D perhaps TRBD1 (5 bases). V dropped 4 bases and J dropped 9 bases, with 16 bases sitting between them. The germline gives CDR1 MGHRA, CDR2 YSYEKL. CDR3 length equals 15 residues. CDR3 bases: TGCGCCAGCAGCCCTTGGGGGGAACGCAGTTCACCCCTCCACTTT. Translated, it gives CASSPWGERSSPLHF.

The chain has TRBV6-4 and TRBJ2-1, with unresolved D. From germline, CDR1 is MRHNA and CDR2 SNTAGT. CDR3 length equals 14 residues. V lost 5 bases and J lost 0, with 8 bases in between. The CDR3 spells CASSRLASYNEQFF. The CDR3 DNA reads TGTGCCAGCAGTCGCCTGGCCTCCTACAATGAGCAGTTCTTC.

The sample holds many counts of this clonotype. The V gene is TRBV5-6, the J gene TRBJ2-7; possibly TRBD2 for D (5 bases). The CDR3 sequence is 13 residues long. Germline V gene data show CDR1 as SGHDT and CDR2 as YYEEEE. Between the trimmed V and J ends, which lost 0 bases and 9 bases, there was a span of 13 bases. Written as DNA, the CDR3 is TGTGCCAGCAGCTTGGTTACAGTCGGAGGGCAGTACGTC. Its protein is CASSLVTVGGQYV.

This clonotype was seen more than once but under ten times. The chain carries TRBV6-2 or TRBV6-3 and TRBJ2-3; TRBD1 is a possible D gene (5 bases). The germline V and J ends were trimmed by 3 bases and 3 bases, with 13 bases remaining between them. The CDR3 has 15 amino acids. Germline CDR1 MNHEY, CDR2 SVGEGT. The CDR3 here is CASSYQGIATDTQYF. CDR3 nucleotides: TGTGCCAGCAGTTATCAGGGCATTGCGACAGATACGCAGTATTTT.

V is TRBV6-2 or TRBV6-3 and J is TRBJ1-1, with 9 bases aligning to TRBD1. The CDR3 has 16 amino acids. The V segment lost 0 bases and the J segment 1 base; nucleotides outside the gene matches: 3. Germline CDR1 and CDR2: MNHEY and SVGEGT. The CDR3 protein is CASSYSGQGANTEAFF. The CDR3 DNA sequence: TGTGCCAGCAGTTACTCGGGACAGGGTGCGAACACTGAAGCTTTCTTT.

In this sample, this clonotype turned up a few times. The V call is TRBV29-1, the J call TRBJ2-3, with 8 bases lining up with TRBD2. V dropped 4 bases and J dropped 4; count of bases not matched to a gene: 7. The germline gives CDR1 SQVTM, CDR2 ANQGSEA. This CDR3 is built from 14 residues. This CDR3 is CSVARGGGSDTQYF. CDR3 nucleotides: TGCAGCGTTGCACGTGGCGGGGGGTCAGATACGCAGTATTTT.

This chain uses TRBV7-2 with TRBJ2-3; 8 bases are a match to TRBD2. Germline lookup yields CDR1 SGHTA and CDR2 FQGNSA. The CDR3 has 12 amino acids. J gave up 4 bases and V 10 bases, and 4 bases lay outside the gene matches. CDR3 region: CAKKAGADTQYF. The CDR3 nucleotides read TGTGCCAAAAAAGCGGGGGCAGATACGCAGTATTTT.

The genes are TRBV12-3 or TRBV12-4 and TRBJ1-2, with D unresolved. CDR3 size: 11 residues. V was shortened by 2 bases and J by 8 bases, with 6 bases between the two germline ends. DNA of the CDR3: TGTGCCAGCAGTTTAACGCGGGGCTACACCTTC. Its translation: CASSLTRGYTF.

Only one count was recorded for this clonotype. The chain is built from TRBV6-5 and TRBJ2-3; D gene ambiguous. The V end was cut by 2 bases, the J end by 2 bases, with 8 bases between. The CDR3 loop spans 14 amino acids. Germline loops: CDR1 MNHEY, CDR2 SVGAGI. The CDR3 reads CASSYRLFTDTQYF. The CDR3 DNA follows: TGTGCCAGCAGTTACAGGCTGTTCACAGATACGCAGTATTTT.

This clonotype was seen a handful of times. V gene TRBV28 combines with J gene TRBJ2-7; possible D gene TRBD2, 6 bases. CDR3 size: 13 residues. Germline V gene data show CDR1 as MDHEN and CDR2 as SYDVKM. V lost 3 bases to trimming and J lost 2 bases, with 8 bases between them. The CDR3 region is CASSFAGTYEQYV. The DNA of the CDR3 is TGTGCCAGCAGTTTCGCGGGGACCTACGAGCAGTACGTC.

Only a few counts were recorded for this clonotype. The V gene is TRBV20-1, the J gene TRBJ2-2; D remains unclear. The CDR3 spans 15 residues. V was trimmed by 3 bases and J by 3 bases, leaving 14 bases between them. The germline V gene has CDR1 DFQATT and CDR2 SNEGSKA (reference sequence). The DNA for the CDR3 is TGCAGTGCTAGTAATTTCAGGTCGGACACCGGGGAGCTGTTTTTT. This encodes CSASNFRSDTGELFF.